This TCR beta chain was sequenced during a study of human T cells and chemical hapten exposure. General observations from the study: Patch test score was positively correlated with the counts of PT1 expanded TCRs. Expanded TCRs formed significantly more large CDR3 similarity clusters than controls.

Looked up from germline, CDR1 is SGHTA and CDR2 is FQGNSA. This CDR3 region has 17 residues. Trimming removed 1 base at V and 0 bases at J, with 13 bases between. This clonotype came up many times. What it binds is unknown. Time point indicated: pre-sensitization, week 0. Treatment denoted: therapeutic diphenylcyclopropenone sensitization with weekly scalp DPC. The study drew its donors from alopecia patients who were 18 to 70 years old and suitable for DPC. For the library, individual cDNA molecules each received unique molecular identifiers. One entry per CDR3 protein results from TCRdb running MiXCR on the RACE reads. The table shows under 400,000 distinct CDR3 sequences, with approximately 5.1% occurring only once.

This TCR was sampled from a woman between 45 and 65 years old with alopecia areata. Some clones in this sample may be carry-over from other donors' samples. The rearrangement links TRBV7-2 to TRBJ1-3; D uncertain. This sample comprised whole blood, obtained in connection with sensitization to the hapten diphenylcyclopropenone (DPC). The CDR3, as DNA: TGTGCCAGCAGCTTAGGACACCTCAGTAACTCTGGAAACACCATATATTTT. This translates into CASSLGHLSNSGNTIYF.